This T cell receptor beta chain is drawn from a study of T cells in Graves' hyperthyroidism and ophthalmopathy. Each person with ophthalmopathy scored at least 3 on the Clinical Activity Score, reached NOSPECS grade 4 or higher, and had been ill under 3 months. The authors took PBMCs from 10 ml fresh peripheral blood. TCR beta CDR3 regions were amplified from RNA transcripts. Researchers ran a first-round RT-PCR on the TCR CDR3 using the HTBI primer set. Via MiXCR, TCRdb re-called the multiplex PCR reads, giving one row per CDR3 protein. This table holds about 410,000 distinct CDR3 sequences, roughly 14% found once. CDR1 and CDR2 from the germline V gene are SGHDN and FVKESK. Germline trimming cut 1 base from V and 5 bases from J; bases unmatched to any gene: 10. The CDR3 has 17 amino acids.

The TCR comes from a man aged 18 to 29 with Graves' ophthalmopathy. The chain recombines TRBV14 with TRBJ2-1; 8 nucleotides line up with TRBD2. The material sequenced was blood. In DNA form, the CDR3 reads TGTGCCAGCAGCCAAGGTGCGGGGGGTTCTCGAGACAATGAGCAGTTCTTC. The encoded protein is CASSQGAGGSRDNEQFF.